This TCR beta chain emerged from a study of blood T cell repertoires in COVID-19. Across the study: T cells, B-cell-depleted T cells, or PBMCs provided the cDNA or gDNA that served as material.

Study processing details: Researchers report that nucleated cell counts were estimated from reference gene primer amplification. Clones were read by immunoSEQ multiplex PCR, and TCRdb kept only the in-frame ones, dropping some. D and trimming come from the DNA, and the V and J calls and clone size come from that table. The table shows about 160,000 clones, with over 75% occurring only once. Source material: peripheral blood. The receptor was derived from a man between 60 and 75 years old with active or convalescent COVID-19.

CDR3 in amino acids: CASSLSGTYTYEQYF. The CDR3 coding sequence is TGTGCCAGCAGCTTATCCGGGACTTACACCTACGAGCAGTACTTC. The gene calls are TRBV7-6 and TRBJ2-7; a possible D gene is TRBD2 (6 bases). The CDR3 extends over 15 amino acids. V was shortened by 2 bases and J by 2 bases, with 13 bases between the two germline ends. Looked up from germline, CDR1 is SGHVS and CDR2 is FNYEAQ.